The next 16 T cell receptor beta chains were all read from a single sample in a study of T-cell memory formation after mild COVID-19. Each CDR3 protein is one row after TCRdb ran MiXCR on the 5' RACE reads. The sample lists roughly 450,000 distinct CDR3 sequences, more than 15% occurring once. Sequences were obtained from PBMCs or a T cell subset sorted from them (not recorded which). The receptors stem from a man younger than 30 who had mild COVID-19 (a few samples of this study predate the infection). Cell type and time point are not known.

This chain uses TRBV28 with TRBJ1-2; the D is unclear. Between the trimmed V and J ends, which lost 3 bases and 0 bases, there was a span of 14 bases. Per the germline V gene, CDR1 is MDHEN and CDR2 is SYDVKM. This CDR3 comprises 16 residues. The CDR3 loop reads CASSLWTGISNYGYTF. The DNA for the CDR3 is TGTGCCAGCAGTTTGTGGACCGGAATCTCTAACTATGGCTACACCTTC.

Only a few counts were recorded for this clonotype. J is TRBJ1-2 and V is TRBV28; 9 nucleotides line up with TRBD1. V shed 4 bases and J 4 bases; nucleotides not matched to a gene: 7. The CDR3 is made up of 15 amino acids. Germline V CDR1 and CDR2: MDHEN, SYDVKM. The CDR3 loop is CASSWTGEIIYGYTF. CDR3 in DNA: TGTGCCAGCAGTTGGACAGGGGAAATCATCTATGGCTACACCTTC.

This clonotype was counted between two and nine times. The CDR3 DNA is TGCGCCAGCAGCTCTCGCGAGGTGGGGAACACTGAAGCTTTCTTT. It specifies CASSSREVGNTEAFF. V is TRBV4-1 and J is TRBJ1-1, with D unresolved. The CDR3 length is 15 residues. CDR1 and CDR2 from the germline V gene are MGHRA and YSYEKL. Trimming cost V 5 bases and J 1 base, with 14 bases left between them.

This clonotype was counted between two and nine times. The gene calls are TRBV5-1 and TRBJ2-3; 8 nucleotides agree with TRBD2. Germline loops: CDR1 SGHRS, CDR2 YFSETQ. Unmatched junction bases numbered 6, after V lost 5 bases and J lost 4 bases. CDR3 length: 14 amino acids. The CDR3 DNA sequence: TGCGCCAGCAGGAAAGCGGGGGAGGCAGATACGCAGTATTTT. This encodes CASRKAGEADTQYF.

This clonotype has just a few counts. Relative to the germline gene, one junction end is altered; a read error may explain this. The chain combines TRBV5-1 with TRBJ2-3; no firm D call. CDR3 size: 13 residues. The germline gives CDR1 SGHRS, CDR2 YFSETQ. This CDR3 reads CASTSEWAFVWNF. CDR3 sequence (DNA): TGCGCCAGCACTAGTGAGTGGGCTTTCGTGTGGAATTTT.

This clonotype was detected only a few times. The genes are TRBV4-3 and TRBJ1-3; 10 bases align to TRBD1. Trimming at V came to 2 bases and at J to 4 bases, leaving 11 bases not matched to a gene. The germline gives CDR1 LGHNA, CDR2 YSLEER. The CDR3 has 18 amino acids. CDR3 sequence: CASSQYHLRGQGGNTIYF. The CDR3 nucleotides are TGCGCCAGCAGCCAATACCATCTCCGGGGACAGGGGGGAAACACCATATATTTT.

Only a few counts were recorded for this clonotype. V gene TRBV18 combines with J gene TRBJ2-2; D unresolved. V lost 3 bases to trimming and J lost 5 bases, with 10 bases between them. Germline assignment: CDR1 KGHSH and CDR2 LQKENI. The CDR3 is made up of 14 amino acids. The CDR3 DNA is TGTGCCAGCTCACCCAACCTGCCAACCGGGGAGCTGTTTTTT. Protein sequence: CASSPNLPTGELFF.

There are a few counts of this clonotype. J is TRBJ2-3 and V is TRBV4-2; D is undetermined. This CDR3 contains 13 residues. With 0 bases removed from V and 4 bases from J, the gap between germline ends came to 5 bases. Germline CDR1 LGHNA, CDR2 YNFKEQ. The CDR3 protein is CASSQDISDTQYF. The DNA of the CDR3 is TGTGCCAGCAGCCAAGATATATCAGATACGCAGTATTTT.

The V and J genes are TRBV11-3 and TRBJ2-7; D is uncertain. V lost 5 bases and J 4 bases, leaving 9 bases between the germline ends. The CDR3 contains 12 residues. The germline CDR1 and CDR2 sequences are SGHNT and YENEEA. The CDR3 region is CASSNTGYEQYF. The CDR3 DNA reads as TGTGCCAGCAGCAACACCGGGTACGAGCAGTACTTC.

This clonotype was recorded many times. The chain carries TRBV7-2 and TRBJ2-1; D assignment may be TRBD1 or TRBD2 (5 bases each). Germline V CDR1 and CDR2: SGHTA, FQGNSA. The CDR3 sequence is 19 residues long. Trimming removed 1 base at V and 0 bases at J, with 19 bases between. CDR3 nucleotides: TGTGCCAGCAGCTTAGTGAGAGGACTGGGACCTAGCTCCTACAATGAGCAGTTCTTC. Encoded protein: CASSLVRGLGPSSYNEQFF.

The rearrangement joins TRBV24-1 to TRBJ2-2, with TRBD2 as a possible D gene (5 bases). From germline, CDR1 is KGHDR and CDR2 SFDVKD. V lost 6 bases, J lost 5 bases, and 15 bases lay in between. The CDR3 loop spans 15 amino acids. The CDR3 DNA sequence: TGTGCCACCAGTAAGCCATTTTCGGGGACCGGGGAGCTGTTTTTT. Translating it yields CATSKPFSGTGELFF.

This clonotype was seen more than once but under ten times. V gene TRBV12-3 or TRBV12-4 combines with J gene TRBJ1-2; the match to TRBD1 covers 8 bases. J lost 3 bases, V lost 8 bases, and 11 bases had no gene match. CDR3 length equals 15 residues. The CDR3 sequence is CASGIPGQAYYGYTF. The CDR3 nucleotides are TGTGCCAGCGGGATACCGGGACAGGCCTACTATGGCTACACCTTC.

The chain couples TRBV4-2 to TRBJ2-7; D is undetermined. The CDR3 runs to 14 residues. V was cut by 1 base and J by 3 bases, with 10 bases left in between. Germline V gives CDR1 LGHNA, CDR2 YNFKEQ. The CDR3 DNA reads TGTGCCAGCAGCCAAGGTTCAGGCGGCTACGAGCAGTACTTC. Translation: CASSQGSGGYEQYF.

The V gene is TRBV6-1, the J gene TRBJ2-5, with TRBD1 identical over 8 bases. CDR1 and CDR2 (germline): MNHNS, SASEGT. CDR3 length: 15 amino acids. V dropped 5 bases and J dropped 1; count of bases not matched to a gene: 6. Here the CDR3 DNA reads TGTGCCAGCAGTAGGGACAGGAATTTCCAAGAGACCCAGTACTTC. It translates to CASSRDRNFQETQYF.

This chain connects TRBV5-1 to TRBJ2-5; TRBD1 or TRBD2 may be the D gene (5 bases each). Germline lookup yields CDR1 SGHRS and CDR2 YFSETQ. Trimming shortened V by 0 bases and J by 5 bases, and 14 bases separated the two germline ends. The CDR3 runs 15 residues. The DNA for the CDR3 is TGCGCCAGCAGCTTGGGAACAGGACTGGGCGAGACCCAGTACTTC. It encodes CASSLGTGLGETQYF.

The V gene is TRBV6-5, the J gene TRBJ2-3; perhaps TRBD1 as D (6 bases). V dropped 4 bases and J dropped 2 bases, with 10 bases sitting between them. Germline V lookup: CDR1 MNHEY, CDR2 SVGAGI. The CDR3 runs 14 residues. The CDR3 protein is CASSSGQPTDTQYF. In DNA form, the CDR3 reads TGTGCCAGCAGTTCGGGACAACCCACAGATACGCAGTATTTT.